There are a few counts of the clone carrying this T cell receptor (beta chain). Its specificity is not known. Cells designated naive CD8 were CD45RO-negative and were positively selected for CCR7, with terminally differentiated effector memory CD45RA+ cells excluded. Clones were sequenced by immunoSEQ multiplex PCR, and TCRdb holds only the in-frame ones, with some missing. The sample consists of millions of clones, under 95% of them appearing once. The sample originates from a study of shared clonotypes between healthy human individuals. Study results and caveats: Approximately 4.6% of naive CD4 clonotypes were shared across a handful of donors.

Germline CDR1 and CDR2: MDHEN and SYDVKM. The CDR3 is made up of 13 amino acids. Trimming pared 3 bases from V and 6 bases from J, leaving 11 bases between. The chain carries TRBV28 and TRBJ1-2, with D possibly being TRBD1 (5 bases). What was sequenced was naive CD8+ T cells from PBMCs. The clonotype comes from a man between 18 and 35 years old in good health. Some clones in this sample may be carry-over from other donors' samples. The CDR3 sequence: CASSFRTSDGYTF. Here the CDR3 DNA reads TGTGCCAGCAGTTTTAGGACATCCGATGGCTACACCTTC.